These 8 T cell receptor beta chains share one sample of origin, sequenced in a study of blood T cells in healthy people across ages. Next came a second PCR, run for about 7 to 12 cycles, which used a sample-barcoded 5' primer along with a J-beta primer mix. TCRdb re-analysed the 5' RACE reads in MiXCR, keeping a single row per CDR3 protein. Of about 800,000 distinct CDR3 sequences listed, approximately 25% are singletons. This sample also appeared in a second study, on T cells of mothers and their children.

Sample: blood. Source of these receptors: a boy aged 10-17 years in good health.

The chain has TRBV30 and TRBJ1-4, with D tentatively TRBD1 (5 bases). This CDR3 region has 14 residues. In germline, CDR1 is GTSNPN, CDR2 SVGIG (reference sequence). Trimming removed 1 base at V and 7 bases at J, with 13 bases between. In nucleotides, the CDR3 is TGTGCCTGGAGTGGAGGCGGGGCGGGTGAAAAACTGTTTTTT. This encodes CAWSGGGAGEKLFF.

The chain is built from TRBV5-1 and TRBJ1-2; 8 nucleotides match TRBD1. Germline loops: CDR1 SGHRS, CDR2 YFSETQ. The CDR3 spans 14 residues. The trim removed 7 bases at V and 7 bases at J, leaving 12 bases unmatched. The DNA for the CDR3 is TGCGCCAGCTGCAGGGGGCTACCTCTAAGTGGCTACACCTTC. As protein: CASCRGLPLSGYTF.

V usage is TRBV14 and J usage is TRBJ1-1; D gene uncertain. This CDR3 spans 15 amino acids. The V gene lost 0 bases and the J gene lost 11 bases, with 19 bases spanning the gap. Germline V lookup: CDR1 SGHDN, CDR2 FVKESK. CDR3 nucleotides: TGTGCCAGCAGCCAAGATTTTATGGACGGCGATTTGGCTTTCTTT. Translated: CASSQDFMDGDLAFF.

This clonotype has more than one count but fewer than ten. This chain connects TRBV5-1 to TRBJ2-5, with 11 positions matching TRBD1. Germline values: CDR1 SGHRS, CDR2 YFSETQ. The CDR3 covers 15 residues. V shed 4 bases and J 2 bases; nucleotides not matched to a gene: 4. This CDR3 is CASSRGTGGQETQYF. The CDR3 nucleotides read TGCGCCAGCAGCAGAGGGACAGGGGGTCAAGAGACCCAGTACTTC.

This chain uses TRBV7-8 with TRBJ2-1; 7 bases agree with TRBD2. Unmatched junction bases numbered 9, after V lost 5 bases and J lost 2 bases. CDR1 and CDR2 (germline): SGHVS, FQNEAQ. The CDR3 contains 16 residues. In nucleotides, the CDR3 is TGTGCCAGCAGCCGGGAGATGGGGGGGGCCTACAATGAGCAGTTCTTC. This encodes CASSREMGGAYNEQFF.

CDR3 region: CASSVAPGQGARNTEAFF. The CDR3 DNA reads as TGTGCCAGCAGCGTAGCCCCGGGACAGGGGGCACGGAACACTGAAGCTTTCTTT. This chain joins TRBV9 and TRBJ1-1; 12 bases are a match to TRBD1. The CDR3 sequence is 18 residues long. CDR1 SGDLS and CDR2 YYNGEE come from the germline V gene. Trimming cost V 0 bases and J 1 base; bases outside gene matches: 7.

V is TRBV7-8 and J is TRBJ2-7, with 10 positions matching TRBD1. CDR1 and CDR2 from the germline V gene are SGHVS and FQNEAQ. The trim removed 4 bases at V and 0 bases at J, leaving 9 bases unmatched. The CDR3 extends over 17 amino acids. The CDR3 region is CASSWGQGRPSSYEQYF. The DNA of the CDR3 is TGTGCCAGCAGCTGGGGACAGGGGCGACCAAGCTCCTACGAGCAGTACTTC.

V usage is TRBV12-3 or TRBV12-4 and J usage is TRBJ2-1, with D perhaps given as TRBD1 or TRBD2 (5 bases each). The V and J ends lost 6 bases and 4 bases respectively, with 16 bases between them. This CDR3 has 15 residues. CDR3 DNA sequence: TGTGCCAGCAGCACCGGGGCAGCGCTATACAATGAGCAGTTCTTC. Amino acids: CASSTGAALYNEQFF.